The TCR beta chain described here comes from a study of T cells after yellow fever vaccination. With respect to this clonotype: Its specificity is unknown.

Trimming stripped 5 bases from V and 4 bases from J, with 18 bases between. The CDR3 length is 16 residues. CDR1 MDHEN and CDR2 SYDVKM come from the germline V gene. TCRdb analysed the 5' RACE reads with MiXCR anew, one entry per CDR3 protein. The table has about 630,000 distinct CDR3 sequences, approximately 13% seen once. General observations from the study: Boosting was followed by the reappearance of most primary-vaccination clones (approximately 95% CD4, around 91% CD8).

The TCR originated in a young man who received the YFV17D yellow fever vaccine. The V and J genes are TRBV28 and TRBJ2-4; possibly TRBD2 for D (5 bases). Material: PBMCs, obtained on the day of the yellow fever booster vaccination. CDR3 nucleotides: TGTGCCAGCAGTCCACCCGGAGCCGTAGCGAAAAACATTCAGTACTTC. Translated, it gives CASSPPGAVAKNIQYF.